The present TCR beta chain was sequenced within a study of cytomegalovirus exposure and HLA in healthy donors. Study overall: Inside one of the first data releases sat about 91 million unique TCRs taken from HLA-typed donors.

This clone has only a few counts. As yet, its antigen is unknown. Study results and caveats: Among immune exposure information, only CMV serostatus was available. In a later analysis, common viral pathogens appeared linked to several of the most significant clusters.

V dropped 2 bases and J dropped 2; count of bases not matched to a gene: 3. Germline CDR1 SGHVS, CDR2 FQNEAQ. The CDR3 runs 15 residues. Primers included in the PCR were 60 Vbeta and 13 Jbeta primers. Method: immunoSEQ multiplex PCR; TCRdb's copy keeps in-frame clones and lacks some. Altogether about 130,000 clones are present, approximately 8.9% being singletons, with the ten largest covering 6.5% to 8.5%. This receptor was taken from a woman aged 40 to 50 in good health and CMV-seropositive. This rearrangement joins TRBV7-8 to TRBJ1-5; 7 bases line up with TRBD1. Sequenced sample: PBMCs. The CDR3, as DNA: TGTGCCAGCAGCTTAAACAGGGGAGGCAATCAGCCCCAGCATTTT. This codes for CASSLNRGGNQPQHF.